The rows below give T cell receptor beta chains drawn from one sample of a study of blood T cell repertoires in COVID-19. Measured with immunoSEQ multiplex PCR; TCRdb has only the in-frame clones, and not every one. This sample has just over 650,000 clones; more than 80% occur once, and the top ten carry roughly 0.25%. Sequences were obtained from peripheral blood. The receptors originated from a woman under 30 with acute or convalescent COVID-19. The CDR3 runs from the conserved cysteine through the conserved F or W. The order of the fields is J gene, V gene, D gene, clone size, CDR3 DNA, CDR3 protein. A D gene is named only where the DNA matches it firmly. Not every row has a clone size; where given, it reads once, few, many or a size class.

j_gene: TRBJ2-4; v_gene: TRBV25-1; d_gene: .; abundance: .; CDR3nt: TGTGCCAGCAGTGAAGGATTGGGGAGGCAGGAGGGAAACATTCAGTACTTC; CDR3aa: CASSEGLGRQEGNIQYF
j_gene: TRBJ2-3; v_gene: TRBV30; d_gene: TRBD1; abundance: once; CDR3nt: TGTGCCTGGAGTCAGGGACAGGGAAGAGATACGCAGTATTTT; CDR3aa: CAWSQGQGRDTQYF
j_gene: TRBJ1-5; v_gene: TRBV6-5; d_gene: .; abundance: .; CDR3nt: TGTGCCAGCAAACCCTCGAGGGATCAGCCCCAGCATTTT; CDR3aa: CASKPSRDQPQHF
j_gene: TRBJ2-7; v_gene: TRBV19; d_gene: TRBD1; abundance: .; CDR3nt: TGTGCCAGTAGTCCCGCAGGACAGGGCGGTCGGGACGAGCAGTACTTC; CDR3aa: CASSPAGQGGRDEQYF
j_gene: TRBJ1-2; v_gene: TRBV6-2/TRBV6-3; d_gene: .; abundance: .; CDR3nt: TGTGCCAGCAGTTTGCTAACATCCTCGGGCTATGGCTACACCTTC; CDR3aa: CASSLLTSSGYGYTF
j_gene: TRBJ2-7; v_gene: TRBV5-8; d_gene: TRBD1; abundance: .; CDR3nt: TGTGCCAGCAGCTTGCGGACAGGGGGATACGAGCAGTACTTC; CDR3aa: CASSLRTGGYEQYF
j_gene: TRBJ1-1; v_gene: TRBV19; d_gene: .; abundance: .; CDR3nt: TGTGCCAGTGGTACGGGGAGGGAAGCTTTCTTT; CDR3aa: CASGTGREAFF
j_gene: TRBJ1-5; v_gene: TRBV6-2/TRBV6-3; d_gene: .; abundance: .; CDR3nt: TGTGCCAGCAGTACCGGGTGGCCCCAGCATTTT; CDR3aa: CASSTGWPQHF
j_gene: TRBJ2-7; v_gene: TRBV25-1; d_gene: TRBD1; abundance: .; CDR3nt: TGTGCCAGCAGAGGAGGGACAGGTCTCAGCTACGAGCAGTACTTC; CDR3aa: CASRGGTGLSYEQYF
j_gene: TRBJ2-1; v_gene: TRBV5-1; d_gene: .; abundance: .; CDR3nt: TGCGCCAGCAGCTTGCCCAAGCAGATACTAGACAATGAGCAGTTCTTC; CDR3aa: CASSLPKQILDNEQFF
j_gene: TRBJ2-3; v_gene: TRBV3-1/TRBV3-2; d_gene: .; abundance: .; CDR3nt: TGTGCCAGCAGCCAAGGTCAGTGGGATACGCAGTATTTT; CDR3aa: CASSQGQWDTQYF
j_gene: TRBJ2-7; v_gene: TRBV27; d_gene: .; abundance: .; CDR3nt: TGTGCCAGCAGTTTTACCAGGGGACGGTACTTC; CDR3aa: CASSFTRGRYF
j_gene: TRBJ1-2; v_gene: TRBV5-6; d_gene: .; abundance: .; CDR3nt: TGTGCCAGCAGCCACGGGGCCGGGGGAGGCTACACCTTC; CDR3aa: CASSHGAGGGYTF
j_gene: TRBJ1-6; v_gene: TRBV9; d_gene: TRBD1; abundance: .; CDR3nt: TGTGCCAGCAGCGTAGAGGGGGCGCGCCTTAATTCACCCCTCCACTTT; CDR3aa: CASSVEGARLNSPLHF
j_gene: TRBJ1-3; v_gene: TRBV5-1; d_gene: TRBD1; abundance: few; CDR3nt: TGCGCCAGCAGCTTCGCTGGGACAGACTCTGGAAACACCATATATTTT; CDR3aa: CASSFAGTDSGNTIYF
j_gene: TRBJ1-2; v_gene: TRBV9; d_gene: TRBD1; abundance: .; CDR3nt: TGTGCCAGCAGCGGGTTGGACAGGGACCTACATGGCTACACCTTC; CDR3aa: CASSGLDRDLHGYTF
j_gene: TRBJ1-1; v_gene: TRBV7-9; d_gene: .; abundance: .; CDR3nt: TGTGCCAGCGCTGGCCGTTCGAACACTGAAGCTTTCTTT; CDR3aa: CASAGRSNTEAFF
j_gene: TRBJ2-3; v_gene: TRBV3-1/TRBV3-2; d_gene: TRBD1; abundance: .; CDR3nt: TGTGCCAGCAGCCAAACGACAGGGACCCGACGTGCTAGCACAGATACGCAGTATTTT; CDR3aa: CASSQTTGTRRASTDTQYF
j_gene: TRBJ1-2; v_gene: TRBV18; d_gene: TRBD1; abundance: .; CDR3nt: TGTGCCAGCTCACCAGGTAGAGGGACAGCCCCTAACTATGGCTACACCTTC; CDR3aa: CASSPGRGTAPNYGYTF
j_gene: TRBJ1-3; v_gene: TRBV28; d_gene: .; abundance: .; CDR3nt: TGTGCCAGCAGTTTTATTGACAGCTCTGGAAACACCATATATTTT; CDR3aa: CASSFIDSSGNTIYF
j_gene: TRBJ1-4; v_gene: TRBV4-3; d_gene: TRBD1; abundance: .; CDR3nt: TGCGCCAGCAGCCGTCGGGACAGGGGCGAAAAACTGTTTTTT; CDR3aa: CASSRRDRGEKLFF
j_gene: TRBJ2-7; v_gene: TRBV7-6; d_gene: TRBD2; abundance: once; CDR3nt: TGTGCCAGCAGCTTGGGGGGGGTCGGCGAGCAGTACTTC; CDR3aa: CASSLGGVGEQYF
j_gene: TRBJ2-2; v_gene: TRBV11-3; d_gene: .; abundance: .; CDR3nt: TGTGCCAGCAGCTCTCTAGCGAGTAACACCGGGGAGCTGTTTTTT; CDR3aa: CASSSLASNTGELFF
j_gene: TRBJ1-4; v_gene: TRBV7-9; d_gene: .; abundance: .; CDR3nt: TGTGCCAGCAGCTCACCACAAGCAACTAATGAAAAACTGTTTTTT; CDR3aa: CASSSPQATNEKLFF
j_gene: TRBJ2-7; v_gene: TRBV5-1; d_gene: TRBD1; abundance: .; CDR3nt: TGCGCCAGCAGCCCGGGACAGGGGGTCTCCTACGAGCAGTACTTC; CDR3aa: CASSPGQGVSYEQYF
j_gene: TRBJ1-1; v_gene: TRBV5-6; d_gene: TRBD1; abundance: .; CDR3nt: TGTGCCAGCAGCCCGACAGGGGTCACTGAAGCTTTCTTT; CDR3aa: CASSPTGVTEAFF
j_gene: TRBJ1-2; v_gene: TRBV11-2; d_gene: TRBD1; abundance: .; CDR3nt: TGTGCCAGCACCCCCTTAGGACAGGGGGCATTGGGTGGCTACACCTTC; CDR3aa: CASTPLGQGALGGYTF
j_gene: TRBJ1-2; v_gene: TRBV6-6; d_gene: .; abundance: .; CDR3nt: TGTGCCAGCAGTTACTCGGGACTCTATGGCTACACCTTC; CDR3aa: CASSYSGLYGYTF
j_gene: TRBJ1-1; v_gene: TRBV7-2; d_gene: .; abundance: .; CDR3nt: TGTGCCAGCAGCCTCTCGTCCTCGAACACTGAAGCTTTCTTT; CDR3aa: CASSLSSSNTEAFF
j_gene: TRBJ1-2; v_gene: TRBV9; d_gene: TRBD1; abundance: .; CDR3nt: TGTGCCAGCAGCGTAGGGGACAGTGATAACTATGGCTACACCTTC; CDR3aa: CASSVGDSDNYGYTF
j_gene: TRBJ2-5; v_gene: TRBV19; d_gene: .; abundance: once; CDR3nt: TGTGCCAGTAGTATCCCGGACATACAAGAGACCCAGTACTTC; CDR3aa: CASSIPDIQETQYF
j_gene: TRBJ1-3; v_gene: TRBV5-6; d_gene: .; abundance: .; CDR3nt: TGTGCCAGCAGCTTGTTGGGTCAGGACAGCTCTGGAAACACCATATATTTT; CDR3aa: CASSLLGQDSSGNTIYF
j_gene: TRBJ2-3; v_gene: TRBV6-4; d_gene: .; abundance: .; CDR3nt: TGTGCCAGCAGTGAATCCCCCTTCCGCACAGATACGCAGTATTTT; CDR3aa: CASSESPFRTDTQYF
j_gene: TRBJ2-7; v_gene: TRBV24-1; d_gene: TRBD1; abundance: .; CDR3nt: TGTGCCACCAGTGATTATACCGGGACAGGAGAAGGCGAGCAGTACTTC; CDR3aa: CATSDYTGTGEGEQYF
j_gene: TRBJ2-1; v_gene: TRBV6-6; d_gene: TRBD1; abundance: once; CDR3nt: TGTGCCAGCAGCCGGGACAGCTACAATGAGCAGTTCTTC; CDR3aa: CASSRDSYNEQFF
j_gene: TRBJ1-2; v_gene: TRBV11-2; d_gene: TRBD1; abundance: .; CDR3nt: TGTGCCAGCAGCTCGGACAGGGGGGACGGCTACACCTTC; CDR3aa: CASSSDRGDGYTF
j_gene: TRBJ2-2; v_gene: TRBV9; d_gene: TRBD2; abundance: few; CDR3nt: TGTGCCAGCAGCGTAGAACTAGCGGGGGGACTTCACACCGGGGAGCTGTTTTTT; CDR3aa: CASSVELAGGLHTGELFF
j_gene: TRBJ1-2; v_gene: TRBV30; d_gene: TRBD1; abundance: .; CDR3nt: TGTGCCCTCCCCCGTGGGGGACAGAAAACTAACTATGGCTACACCTTC; CDR3aa: CALPRGGQKTNYGYTF
j_gene: TRBJ1-4; v_gene: TRBV28; d_gene: .; abundance: .; CDR3nt: TGTGCCAGCAGTTTCCCCTCAGGGGCCGTTAATGAAAAACTGTTTTTT; CDR3aa: CASSFPSGAVNEKLFF
j_gene: TRBJ1-2; v_gene: TRBV7-9; d_gene: .; abundance: .; CDR3nt: TGTGCCAGCAGCTTAGTCCAGGGCCACTACACCTTC; CDR3aa: CASSLVQGHYTF
j_gene: TRBJ2-7; v_gene: TRBV24-1; d_gene: .; abundance: .; CDR3nt: TGTGCCACCAGTGGGGCGGGCCCCTCCTACGAGCAGTACTTC; CDR3aa: CATSGAGPSYEQYF
j_gene: TRBJ1-5; v_gene: TRBV5-1; d_gene: .; abundance: .; CDR3nt: TGCGCCAGCAGCTTGGCCTCCGGGAGCAATCAGCCCCAGCATTTT; CDR3aa: CASSLASGSNQPQHF
j_gene: TRBJ1-2; v_gene: TRBV12-3/TRBV12-4; d_gene: TRBD1; abundance: .; CDR3nt: TGTGCCAGCAGTTACAGGGGTAGTGGCTACACCTTC; CDR3aa: CASSYRGSGYTF
j_gene: TRBJ2-4; v_gene: TRBV11-1; d_gene: TRBD1; abundance: .; CDR3nt: TGTGCCAGCAGCTCAAGGACAGGACCAAAGAATGACATTCAGTACTTC; CDR3aa: CASSSRTGPKNDIQYF
j_gene: TRBJ1-1; v_gene: TRBV7-9; d_gene: .; abundance: .; CDR3nt: TGTGCCAGCAGCTTAGGTACAGGGACCGGTCGTCGGAACACTGAAGCTTTCTTT; CDR3aa: CASSLGTGTGRRNTEAFF
j_gene: TRBJ1-1; v_gene: TRBV28; d_gene: TRBD1; abundance: .; CDR3nt: TGTGCCAGCAGTTTCGACAGGGACACTGAAGCTTTCTTT; CDR3aa: CASSFDRDTEAFF
j_gene: TRBJ2-1; v_gene: TRBV6-4; d_gene: .; abundance: once; CDR3nt: TGTGCCAGCAGTGACTCGACAGCAGTAGGCAATGAGCAGTTCTTC; CDR3aa: CASSDSTAVGNEQFF
j_gene: TRBJ2-7; v_gene: TRBV6-1; d_gene: .; abundance: .; CDR3nt: TGTGCCAGCAGTGAAGGTTCCGGGTCGGGGTACTTC; CDR3aa: CASSEGSGSGYF
j_gene: TRBJ2-7; v_gene: TRBV6-2/TRBV6-3; d_gene: .; abundance: .; CDR3nt: TGTGCCAGCAGTTACGGGGCAGGACAGCTCAAATCCTACGAGCAGTACTTC; CDR3aa: CASSYGAGQLKSYEQYF
j_gene: TRBJ1-5; v_gene: TRBV30; d_gene: .; abundance: .; CDR3nt: TGTGCCTGGAGTGTAGGTTGGGGCCGCGATCAGCCCCAGCATTTT; CDR3aa: CAWSVGWGRDQPQHF
j_gene: TRBJ2-1; v_gene: TRBV4-3; d_gene: TRBD1; abundance: .; CDR3nt: TGCGCCAGCAGCCCATCTGACAGGGACCCCTACAATGAGCAGTTCTTC; CDR3aa: CASSPSDRDPYNEQFF